The 6 T cell receptor beta chains reported below all come from one sample, sequenced in a study of blood T cell repertoires in COVID-19. Generated by immunoSEQ multiplex PCR, the TCRdb table keeps only in-frame clones and is missing some. The sample gives around 330,000 clones, over 85% of which show up once; roughly 2.6% is in the top ten. Sample: PBMCs or T cells enriched from blood (not recorded which). Receptors originate from a man aged 55 to 69 who had recovered from COVID-19.

There are a few counts of this clone. This rearrangement joins TRBV2 to TRBJ1-6; 7 positions match TRBD1. CDR1 and CDR2 from the germline V gene are SNHLY and FYNNEI. This CDR3 spans 17 amino acids. Trimming cost V 2 bases and J 0 bases; bases outside gene matches: 4. CDR3 bases: TGTGCCAGCAGTGAAAGACAGGGTAGCTCCTATAATTCACCCCTCCACTTT. As protein: CASSERQGSSYNSPLHF.

The J gene is TRBJ1-1, the V gene TRBV7-9; 7 nucleotides align to TRBD1. V trimming: 5 bases; J trimming: 2 bases; junction bases outside the gene matches: 5. Germline V CDR1 and CDR2: SEHNR, FQNEAQ (reference sequence). CDR3 length equals 14 residues. CDR3 protein: CASSVRDSNTEAFF. The CDR3 nucleotides read TGTGCCAGCAGCGTGAGGGACAGTAACACTGAAGCTTTCTTT.

This rearrangement joins TRBV7-9 to TRBJ2-7, with D possibly matching TRBD2 (7 bases). The germline V and J ends were trimmed by 0 bases and 2 bases, with 23 bases remaining between them. Germline V lookup: CDR1 SEHNR, CDR2 FQNEAQ (reference sequence). The CDR3 contains 19 residues. The DNA of the CDR3 is TGTGCCAGCAGCTTAGCGGCCAAGGCTTATCGCGGGGGCCCCTACGAGCAGTACTTC. This codes for CASSLAAKAYRGGPYEQYF.

The gene calls are TRBV3-1 (or the pseudogene TRBV3-2) and TRBJ1-1; TRBD1 aligns across 7 bases. The CDR3 runs to 15 residues. Germline V gene sequence: CDR1 LGHDT, CDR2 YNNKEL (reference sequence). V shed 1 base and J 0 bases; nucleotides not matched to a gene: 2. The chain's CDR3 is CASSQGDRMNTEAFF. In DNA form, the CDR3 reads TGTGCCAGCAGCCAAGGGGACAGAATGAACACTGAAGCTTTCTTT.

The chain combines TRBV7-9 with TRBJ1-1, with TRBD1 matching over 8 bases. V was clipped by 7 bases and J by 9 bases; unmatched bases: 13. Germline CDR1 and CDR2: SEHNR and FQNEAQ (reference sequence). The CDR3 runs 14 residues. The CDR3 coding sequence is TGTGCCAGCACCTCGGGACAGGCCGCCCTTAAAGCTTTCTTT. This encodes CASTSGQAALKAFF.

The rearrangement joins TRBV4-1 to TRBJ1-1; tentative D call: TRBD1 (6 bases). This CDR3 contains 14 residues. The V gene's germline CDR1 is MGHRA and CDR2 YSYEKL. Trimming took off 4 bases at V and 2 bases at J, with 11 bases between the two ends. The CDR3 region is CASSPGTLNTEAFF. CDR3 in DNA: TGCGCCAGCAGCCCTGGGACACTTAACACTGAAGCTTTCTTT.